These 24 T cell receptor beta chains were all obtained from the same sample, sequenced in a study of shared clonotypes between healthy human individuals. Clones were read by immunoSEQ multiplex PCR, and TCRdb kept only the in-frame ones, dropping some. The data contain approximately 2.5 million clones, 93% of them singletons. Source material: naive CD4+ T cells from PBMCs. Subset: CD45RA+ positively selected. These TCRs come from a man between 18 and 29 years old in good health. Some clones in this sample may be carry-over from other donors' samples.

The chain links TRBV9 to TRBJ1-1, with TRBD1 as a possible D gene (5 bases). The V gene lost 4 bases and the J gene lost 3 bases, with 16 bases spanning the gap. Germline CDR1 and CDR2: SGDLS and YYNGEE. This CDR3 spans 15 amino acids. The CDR3 coding sequence is TGTGCCAGCAGCCCCCGTGTAGGGGAAGACACTGAAGCTTTCTTT. Residues: CASSPRVGEDTEAFF.

The chain uses TRBV18 and TRBJ2-5, with 8 bases that match TRBD2. The V and J ends lost 3 bases and 2 bases, in that order; junction bases with no gene match: 8. CDR3 length: 16 amino acids. Germline CDR1 and CDR2: KGHSH and LQKENI. The CDR3 region is CASSPEAGEDQETQYF. Written as DNA, the CDR3 is TGTGCCAGCTCACCCGAAGCGGGAGAGGATCAAGAGACCCAGTACTTC.

This clone turned up a few times. The chain recombines TRBV2 with TRBJ1-5, with D perhaps TRBD1 (6 bases). Trimming shortened V by 0 bases and J by 5 bases, and 8 bases separated the two germline ends. Looked up from germline, CDR1 is SNHLY and CDR2 is FYNNEI. The CDR3 is made up of 14 amino acids. The CDR3 nucleotides read TGTGCCAGCAGTGAAGCCAGGGGTTATCAGCCCCAGCATTTT. Translating gives CASSEARGYQPQHF. The full variable domain, completed using reference TRBV2 and TRBJ1-5, is EPEVTQTPSHQVTQMGQEVILRCVPISNHLYFYWYRQILGQKVEFLVSFYNNEISEKSEIFDDQFSVERPDGSNFTLKIRSTKLEDSAMYFCASSEARGYQPQHFGDGTRLSIL.

The chain combines TRBV7-9 with TRBJ2-1; D call uncertain. There are 15 residues in the CDR3. Per germline, CDR1 SEHNR and CDR2 FQNEAQ (reference sequence). Trimming pared 7 bases from V and 3 bases from J, leaving 16 bases between. Written as DNA, the CDR3 is TGTGCCAGCATCCCGACCTCGGGTTACTACAATGAGCAGTTCTTC. Residues: CASIPTSGYYNEQFF.

This sequence joins TRBV6-1 and TRBJ1-5; TRBD1 is a possible D gene (5 bases). The V and J ends lost 4 bases and 6 bases respectively, with 7 bases between them. The CDR3 runs to 12 residues. The V gene's germline CDR1 is MNHNS and CDR2 SASEGT. CDR3 protein: CASSGGVQPQHF. Written as DNA, the CDR3 is TGTGCCAGCAGTGGAGGGGTTCAGCCCCAGCATTTT.

The V gene is TRBV7-2, the J gene TRBJ2-1; 8 bases are shared with TRBD2. V lost 1 base and J lost 2; bases outside the gene matches: 4. Germline V gene data show CDR1 as SGHTA and CDR2 as FQGNSA. The CDR3 is 16 residues long. The CDR3 DNA reads TGTGCCAGCAGCTTAGTTGGTAGCGGGGCCTACAATGAGCAGTTCTTC. Translation gives CASSLVGSGAYNEQFF. Supplemented by reference TRBV7-2 and TRBJ2-1, the full variable domain reads GAGVSQSPSNKVTEKGKDVELRCDPISGHTALYWYRQSLGQGLEFLIYFQGNSAPDKSGLPSDRFSAERTGGSVSTLTIQRTQQEDSAVYLCASSLVGSGAYNEQFFGPGTRLTVL.

V gene TRBV4-1 combines with J gene TRBJ1-5; D is undetermined. Germline V gene lookup returns CDR1 MGHRA and CDR2 YSYEKL. The CDR3 is made up of 15 amino acids. Between the trimmed V and J ends, which lost 6 bases and 0 bases, there was a span of 12 bases. CDR3 loop: CASRMGVVSNQPQHF. CDR3 DNA: TGCGCCAGCAGGATGGGCGTCGTTAGCAATCAGCCCCAGCATTTT.

The rearrangement links TRBV9 to TRBJ2-5; D may be TRBD1 (5 bases). The CDR3 consists of 13 residues. V lost 3 bases and J 1 base, leaving 7 bases between the germline ends. Germline V gene sequence: CDR1 SGDLS, CDR2 YYNGEE. This CDR3 is CASSATGQETQYF. CDR3 nucleotides: TGTGCCAGCAGCGCAACAGGCCAAGAGACCCAGTACTTC.

The chain carries TRBV15 and TRBJ1-1; no definite D call. CDR3 length: 18 residues. Trimming cost V 0 bases and J 5 bases, with 22 bases left between them. The germline gives CDR1 LNHNV, CDR2 YYDKDF (reference sequence). CDR3 residues: CATSRDRLGISGDTEAFF. CDR3 sequence (DNA): TGTGCCACCAGCAGAGATCGTTTGGGAATCTCTGGTGATACTGAAGCTTTCTTT.

The rearrangement links TRBV28 to TRBJ1-1, with unresolved D. Per the germline V gene, CDR1 is MDHEN and CDR2 is SYDVKM. The CDR3 length is 13 residues. V lost 5 bases and J lost 10, with 17 bases in between. CDR3 amino acids: CASSPAAVKIAFF. The CDR3 DNA follows: TGTGCCAGCAGTCCGGCGGCTGTAAAGATAGCTTTCTTT.

V gene TRBV5-1 combines with J gene TRBJ2-1; no firm D call. Per germline, CDR1 SGHRS and CDR2 YFSETQ. The CDR3 loop spans 16 amino acids. V was pared by 4 bases and J by 4 bases, with 18 bases between. CDR3 coding DNA: TGCGCCAGCAGCGCCGGCCCCCGCTCACCTTACAATGAGCAGTTCTTC. Its protein product is CASSAGPRSPYNEQFF.

The V call is TRBV7-3, the J call TRBJ2-3; TRBD2 might be the D (6 bases). Germline V gene sequence: CDR1 SGHTA, CDR2 FQGTGA. V was shortened by 2 bases and J by 5 bases, with 17 bases between the two germline ends. The CDR3 sequence is 16 residues long. This CDR3 is CASSLWAGRGGDTQYF. CDR3 nucleotide sequence: TGTGCCAGCAGCTTATGGGCGGGGCGGGGAGGAGATACGCAGTATTTT. Together with reference TRBV7-3 and TRBJ2-3, the CDR3 gives the full variable domain: GAGVSQTPSNKVTEKGKYVELRCDPISGHTALYWYRQSLGQGPEFLIYFQGTGAADDSGLPNDRFFAVRPEGSVSTLKIQRTERGDSAVYLCASSLWAGRGGDTQYFGPGTRLTVL.

This clone has more than one count but fewer than ten. This chain links TRBV5-1 with TRBJ2-2; D gene uncertain. Germline CDR1 SGHRS, CDR2 YFSETQ. The CDR3 length is 15 residues. V was cut by 0 bases and J by 3 bases, with 9 bases left in between. CDR3 region: CASSLVHLDTGELFF. CDR3 sequence (DNA): TGCGCCAGCAGCTTGGTCCATCTTGACACCGGGGAGCTGTTTTTT.

J is TRBJ1-1 and V is TRBV18; TRBD1 aligns across 7 bases. CDR3 length: 16 amino acids. With 3 bases clipped from V and 4 bases from J, the junction kept 11 bases outside the gene matches. CDR1 is KGHSH and CDR2 is LQKENI in the germline V gene. The CDR3 here is CASSPGYRQGGTEAFF. The CDR3 nucleotides are TGTGCCAGCTCACCGGGTTATCGGCAGGGGGGCACTGAAGCTTTCTTT.

The rearrangement joins TRBV30 to TRBJ1-2, with D possibly TRBD1 on 6 matching bases. The CDR3 has 14 residues. The V end was cut by 0 bases, the J end by 7 bases, with 15 bases between. Germline CDR1 GTSNPN, CDR2 SVGIG (reference sequence). The CDR3 sequence: CAWSVGRGGFGYTF. The CDR3 DNA reads TGTGCCTGGAGTGTGGGCAGGGGCGGGTTTGGCTACACCTTC.

The V and J genes are TRBV7-9 and TRBJ1-5, with a possible D match to TRBD1 (5 bases). The germline V gene has CDR1 SEHNR and CDR2 FQNEAQ (reference sequence). V was shortened by 4 bases and J by 9 bases, with 25 bases between the two germline ends. CDR3 length equals 17 residues. DNA for the CDR3: TGTGCCAGCAGCTGGTCTTTCTTCCCCGACAGCCCTGGGCCCCAGCATTTT. This codes for CASSWSFFPDSPGPQHF.

This clone was seen more than once but under ten times. The genes are TRBV15 and TRBJ2-5; D possibly corresponds to TRBD1 (5 bases). V gave up 0 bases and J gave up 7 bases, with 6 bases separating them. CDR3 size: 12 residues. Germline assignment: CDR1 LNHNV and CDR2 YYDKDF (reference sequence). For the CDR3, the DNA is TGTGCCACCAGCAGAGATCAGGGGACCCAGTACTTC. It codes for CATSRDQGTQYF.

The genes are TRBV4-3 and TRBJ2-2, with D possibly TRBD2 on 5 matching bases. Germline values: CDR1 LGHNA, CDR2 YSLEER. The germline V and J ends were trimmed by 3 bases and 4 bases, with 15 bases remaining between them. This CDR3 is built from 16 residues. CDR3 coding DNA: TGCGCCAGCAGCCATGGACGGGGATTCGGCACCGGGGAGCTGTTTTTT. It translates to CASSHGRGFGTGELFF.

With regard to this clone: The same CDR3 also results from other DNA sequences found in this sample. The chain carries TRBV4-1 and TRBJ1-2; no reliable D call. The V gene lost 0 bases and the J gene lost 4 bases, with 3 bases spanning the gap. The germline V gene encodes CDR1 MGHRA and CDR2 YSYEKL. The CDR3 loop spans 12 amino acids. The CDR3 reads CASSQDSYGYTF. The CDR3 nucleotides read TGCGCCAGCAGCCAAGACAGCTATGGCTACACCTTC.

This clone was counted between two and nine times. The genes are TRBV9 and TRBJ1-3, with D uncertain. The CDR3 spans 13 residues. Germline CDR1 reads SGDLS; CDR2 reads YYNGEE. V dropped 1 base and J dropped 4 bases, with 6 bases sitting between them. CDR3 region: CASSVFGGNTIYF. CDR3 sequence (DNA): TGTGCCAGCAGCGTATTCGGGGGAAACACCATATATTTT. Full variable domain (remainder filled in from reference TRBV9 and TRBJ1-3): DSGVTQTPKHLITATGQRVTLRCSPRSGDLSVYWYQQSLDQGLQFLIQYYNGEERAKGNILERFSAQQFPDLHSELNLSSLELGDSALYFCASSVFGGNTIYFGEGSWLTVV.

This rearrangement joins TRBV6-6 to TRBJ2-3; the match to TRBD1 covers 8 bases. The germline gives CDR1 MNHNY, CDR2 SVGAGI (reference sequence). This CDR3 is built from 16 residues. V gave up 5 bases and J gave up 2 bases; unmatched junction bases: 9. CDR3 sequence reads: CASSTGGGGYTDTQYF. The CDR3 coding sequence is TGTGCCAGCAGTACAGGGGGTGGCGGATACACAGATACGCAGTATTTT.

The rearrangement uses TRBV6-6 and TRBJ2-7, with TRBD2 identical over 11 bases. The length of the CDR3 is 15 residues. CDR1 and CDR2 (germline): MNHNY, SVGAGI (reference sequence). Germline trimming cut 6 bases from V and 2 bases from J; bases unmatched to any gene: 6. The CDR3 here is CASRTGTSGPYEQYF. The DNA of the CDR3 is TGTGCCAGCAGAACCGGGACTAGCGGACCCTACGAGCAGTACTTC.

This chain joins TRBV19 and TRBJ2-3; 8 bases fit TRBD1. With V trimmed by 5 bases and J by 0 bases, 4 bases remained unmatched. The length of the CDR3 is 15 residues. The germline V gene has CDR1 LNHDA and CDR2 SQIVND (reference sequence). The CDR3 bases are TGTGCCAGTAGTTTCCAGGGGGCTAGCACAGATACGCAGTATTTT. This sequence encodes CASSFQGASTDTQYF.

V and J are TRBV14 and TRBJ2-5, with TRBD1 as a possible D gene (5 bases). V was clipped by 0 bases and J by 4 bases, with 15 bases between them. The germline gives CDR1 SGHDN, CDR2 FVKESK. CDR3 length: 16 amino acids. The CDR3 region is CASSQDLGAVRETQYF. The CDR3 DNA sequence: TGTGCCAGCAGCCAAGATCTAGGGGCTGTCCGAGAGACCCAGTACTTC.